Included here is one TCR beta chain sequence, with context. CDR1 SQVTM and CDR2 ANQGSEA come from the germline V gene. V was pared by 6 bases and J by 0 bases, with 10 bases of the junction left unmatched. The CDR3 consists of 15 residues. Only in-frame clones appear in the TCRdb table, and some are missing; sequencing was by immunoSEQ multiplex PCR. In the table there are 55,000 to 70,000 clones, about 85% of which are singletons. This entry belongs to a study of OX40 agonist ivuxolimab in advanced cancers. The specimen comprised CD4+ or CD8+ T cells sorted from blood, sampled in a trial of the OX40 agonist ivuxolimab. This clonotype was sampled from an adult with an advanced solid tumor such as melanoma, head and neck, liver or kidney cancer. This chain uses TRBV29-1 with TRBJ1-1, with TRBD1 matching over 7 bases. The chain's CDR3 is CSVRKAGGMNTEAFF. The CDR3 region has the DNA TGCAGCGTCCGTAAGGCAGGGGGGATGAACACTGAAGCTTTCTTT.